Presented here are 24 T cell receptor beta chains from one specimen sequenced in a study of T cells in Graves' hyperthyroidism and ophthalmopathy. TCR beta CDR3 sequences were amplified from RNA transcripts. TCR CDR3 regions were first amplified by RT-PCR with HTBI primers. MiXCR, run by TCRdb on the multiplex PCR reads, gives a single entry per CDR3 protein. The sample lists under 300,000 distinct CDR3 sequences, roughly 15% occurring once. Sequencing input: blood. The receptors derive from a woman between 45 and 65 years old with Graves' hyperthyroidism that later progressed to Graves' ophthalmopathy.

The sample holds many counts of this clonotype. The chain's CDR3 is CASNGALRTDTQYF. The CDR3 DNA is TGTGCCAGCAACGGGGCACTTCGCACAGATACGCAGTATTTT. The gene calls are TRBV6-2 or TRBV6-3 and TRBJ2-3; perhaps D is TRBD1 or TRBD2 (5 bases each). Germline assignment: CDR1 MNHEY and CDR2 SVGEGT. CDR3 length: 14 amino acids. V shed 7 bases and J shed 1 base, with 12 bases lying between them.

This clonotype was seen at least ten times. This chain joins TRBV20-1 and TRBJ2-5; possible D gene TRBD2, 5 bases. The CDR3 length is 10 residues. Germline CDR1 is DFQATT and CDR2 is SNEGSKA (reference sequence). Trimming left V 6 bases short and J 7 bases short, with 9 bases between. In nucleotides, the CDR3 is TGCAGTGCCGAACTAGGGACCCAGTACTTC. Translating it yields CSAELGTQYF.

This clonotype was recorded many times. J is TRBJ2-1 and V is TRBV7-9; no firm D call. This CDR3 region has 12 residues. Germline CDR1 is SEHNR and CDR2 is FQNEAQ (reference sequence). Trimming pared 3 bases from V and 8 bases from J, leaving 8 bases between. The CDR3, as DNA: TGTGCCAGCAGCTTGGAACCCGATGAGCAGTTCTTC. Translation: CASSLEPDEQFF.

Turning to this clonotype: This may come from a read error, since a much larger clone is one base off. The chain joins TRBV5-1 to TRBJ2-5; possibly TRBD1 or TRBD2 for D (6 bases each). The CDR3 length is 16 residues. CDR1 is SGHRS, CDR2 YFSETQ, per germline. CDR3 nucleotide sequence: TGCTCCAGCAGCTTTCCGCGGGACAAGGCCAGGGAGACCCAGTACTTC. Encoded protein: CSSSFPRDKARETQYF.

This clonotype was counted many times. CDR3 protein: CASRSDRTPGQPQHF. The CDR3 bases are TGTGCCAGCAGATCGGACAGGACCCCAGGTCAGCCCCAGCATTTT. The chain recombines TRBV2 with TRBJ1-5; 7 bases are a match to TRBD1. The V segment lost 6 bases and the J segment 6 bases; nucleotides outside the gene matches: 11. The germline gives CDR1 SNHLY, CDR2 FYNNEI. This CDR3 is 15 amino acids long.

Ten or more counts support this clonotype. V and J are TRBV20-1 and TRBJ2-7; tentatively, D is TRBD1 (5 bases). In germline, CDR1 is DFQATT, CDR2 SNEGSKA (reference sequence). This CDR3 has 12 residues. V dropped 6 bases and J dropped 1 base, with 10 bases sitting between them. The CDR3 nucleotides read TGCAGTGCCAAAAGGGGTTCCTACGAGCAGTACTTC. Residues: CSAKRGSYEQYF.

This sequence joins TRBV3-1 and TRBJ2-4; 7 bases align to TRBD1. Looked up from germline, CDR1 is LGHDT and CDR2 is YNNKEL (reference sequence). The trim removed 0 bases at V and 0 bases at J, leaving 5 bases unmatched. This CDR3 is 17 amino acids long. In DNA form, the CDR3 reads TGTGCCAGCAGCCAAGACCGACAGGGCCTAGCCAAAAACATTCAGTACTTC. Protein: CASSQDRQGLAKNIQYF.

In its sample, this clonotype was seen many times. The chain joins TRBV28 to TRBJ2-1; possibly TRBD2 for D (5 bases). The CDR3 length is 12 residues. Germline V gives CDR1 MDHEN, CDR2 SYDVKM. Trimming removed 6 bases at V and 7 bases at J, with 10 bases between. The chain's CDR3 is CASRSLGNEQFF. The CDR3, as DNA: TGTGCCAGCAGGTCACTAGGTAATGAGCAGTTCTTC.

This clonotype was picked up a small number of times. A clone one base away is much larger, so this may be a read error. The chain has TRBV18 and TRBJ2-4; D is possibly TRBD2 (5 bases). Germline CDR1 KGHSH, CDR2 LQKENI. The CDR3 loop spans 16 amino acids. The CDR3 coding sequence is TGTGCCAGCCCACCACCGGGAAACTGGGCCAAAAACATTCAGTACTTC. This codes for CASPPPGNWAKNIQYF.

The chain joins TRBV7-2 to TRBJ1-2; D possibly corresponds to TRBD1 (5 bases). Germline CDR1 SGHTA, CDR2 FQGNSA. Deletions cut 5 bases from V and 5 bases from J, with 9 bases between. The CDR3 spans 12 residues. The CDR3 DNA is TGTGCCAGCAGCATCCAGGGATATGGCTACACCTTC. Its protein is CASSIQGYGYTF.

This clonotype was seen ten or more times. The J gene is TRBJ2-5, the V gene TRBV12-3 or TRBV12-4; 13 bases are a match to TRBD2. The CDR3 runs to 16 residues. Trimming took 7 bases from V and 1 from J; bases not matched to a gene: 6. The CDR3 DNA reads TGTGCCAGCACCTGGACTAGCGGGAGCGGCCAAGAGACCCAGTACTTC. Amino acids: CASTWTSGSGQETQYF.

About this clonotype: Possible read error: a much larger clone is one base away. The rearrangement uses TRBV12-3 or TRBV12-4 and TRBJ2-1; tentatively, D is TRBD1 (6 bases). Trimming left V 6 bases short and J 7 bases short, with 13 bases between. There are 13 residues in the CDR3. The CDR3 sequence is CASRLGARNEQFF. The CDR3 DNA sequence: TGTGCCAGCAGGCTGGGGGCTAGGAATGAGCAGTTCTTC.

This clonotype was observed at least ten times. The rearrangement links TRBV2 to TRBJ2-5; no definite D call. V was cut by 2 bases and J by 2 bases, with 9 bases left in between. CDR3 size: 14 residues. CDR1 is SNHLY and CDR2 is FYNNEI in the germline V gene. CDR3 region: CASSELTEQETQYF. CDR3 coding DNA: TGTGCCAGCAGTGAATTGACGGAGCAAGAGACCCAGTACTTC.

The rearrangement links TRBV28 to TRBJ2-3, with D possibly TRBD2 on 6 matching bases. The CDR3 contains 14 residues. With 2 bases removed from V and 5 bases from J, the gap between germline ends came to 11 bases. CDR1 is MDHEN and CDR2 is SYDVKM in the germline V gene. The CDR3 loop is CASSLGGTGDTQYF. In nucleotides, the CDR3 is TGTGCCAGCAGTTTAGGGGGGACGGGAGATACGCAGTATTTT.

Regarding this clonotype: This sequence may be a read error, since a much larger clone differs from it by one base. The rearrangement joins TRBV3-1 to TRBJ2-5, with D unclear. The germline V gene has CDR1 LGHDT and CDR2 YNNKEL (reference sequence). V was clipped by 0 bases and J by 5 bases, with 16 bases between them. The CDR3 extends over 16 amino acids. The CDR3 spells CASSQDDFVARETQYF. The DNA of the CDR3 is TGTGCCAGCAGCCAAGATGATTTTGTAGCACGGGAGACCCAGTACTTC.

This clonotype was picked up many times. V is TRBV10-3 and J is TRBJ2-3; TRBD2 might be the D (5 bases). V was shortened by 6 bases and J by 4 bases, with 17 bases between the two germline ends. Germline loops: CDR1 ENHRY, CDR2 SYGVKD. This CDR3 is 15 amino acids long. CDR3 DNA sequence: TGTGCCATCAGGGGGTCAATTGGAGGCTCAGATACGCAGTATTTT. It codes for CAIRGSIGGSDTQYF.

A note on this clonotype: Just one base apart from a much larger clone, this may be a read error. The chain has TRBV19 and TRBJ2-7; D assignment may be TRBD1 or TRBD2 (6 bases each). The germline V and J ends were trimmed by 3 bases and 2 bases, with 17 bases remaining between them. Per the germline V gene, CDR1 is LNHDA and CDR2 is SQIVND (reference sequence). CDR3 length: 16 amino acids. CDR3 region: CASSIRGRDSAYEQYF. CDR3 bases: TGTGCCAGTAGTATCAGGGGCCGGGACTCCGCCTACGAGCAGTACTTC.

This clonotype was picked up many times. The chain recombines TRBV18 with TRBJ2-1, with TRBD2 matching 7 bases. V was pared by 3 bases and J by 9 bases, with 8 bases of the junction left unmatched. Germline CDR1 and CDR2: KGHSH and LQKENI. This CDR3 has 14 residues. DNA for the CDR3: TGTGCCAGCTCACCGGGACTACAGCAGGGTGAGCAGTTCTTC. Encoded protein: CASSPGLQQGEQFF.

Concerning this clonotype: The junction and the germline gene differ at one end; a read error may be behind it. The gene calls are TRBV18 and TRBJ2-7; 8 bases align to TRBD1. The CDR3 loop spans 14 amino acids. Germline lookup yields CDR1 KGHSH and CDR2 LQKENI. The CDR3 DNA is TGTGCCAGCTCACCAGGGACAGGTTCCTACGAGCAGTGCTTC. Translated, it gives CASSPGTGSYEQCF.

This clonotype was recorded many times. The J gene is TRBJ2-3, the V gene TRBV7-8; D may be TRBD2 (5 bases). The CDR3 is made up of 11 amino acids. The germline V and J ends were trimmed by 4 bases and 8 bases, with 7 bases remaining between them. Germline V lookup: CDR1 SGHVS, CDR2 FQNEAQ. CDR3 in amino acids: CASSSRGTQYF. CDR3 nucleotides: TGTGCCAGCAGCTCCCGGGGTACGCAGTATTTT.

V usage is TRBV5-8 and J usage is TRBJ2-7; D is unresolved. V lost 4 bases and J lost 5, with 19 bases in between. CDR3 size: 15 residues. The germline V gene has CDR1 SGHTS and CDR2 YDEGEE. In DNA form, the CDR3 reads TGTGCCAGCAGCGGGCGGAGAATACCGGCGGACGAGCAGTACTTC. Its translation is CASSGRRIPADEQYF.

The chain's CDR3 is CASQLAGGTYEQYF. The CDR3 nucleotides read TGTGCCAGCCAACTAGCGGGAGGTACCTACGAGCAGTACTTC. The chain links TRBV19 to TRBJ2-7; the match to TRBD2 covers 12 bases. There are 14 residues in the CDR3. The germline V gene encodes CDR1 LNHDA and CDR2 SQIVND (reference sequence). V gave up 9 bases and J gave up 2 bases; unmatched junction bases: 5.

This clonotype was recorded many times. The chain combines TRBV7-2 with TRBJ2-3, with 8 bases identical to TRBD1. Germline CDR1 is SGHTA and CDR2 is FQGNSA. The CDR3 length is 15 residues. V lost 3 bases to trimming and J lost 2 bases; unmatched junction nucleotides: 4. The CDR3 region is CASSFRDRSTDTQYF. The DNA of the CDR3 is TGTGCCAGCAGCTTCCGGGACAGGTCCACAGATACGCAGTATTTT.

This clonotype was seen ten or more times. The J gene is TRBJ2-7, the V gene TRBV20-1; tentatively, D is TRBD1 (5 bases). The V and J ends lost 0 bases and 6 bases respectively, with 9 bases between them. The CDR3 covers 12 residues. Germline lookup yields CDR1 DFQATT and CDR2 SNEGSKA (reference sequence). CDR3 DNA: TGCAGTGCTAGAGACAGGGAAATCGAGCAGTACTTC. It translates to CSARDREIEQYF.